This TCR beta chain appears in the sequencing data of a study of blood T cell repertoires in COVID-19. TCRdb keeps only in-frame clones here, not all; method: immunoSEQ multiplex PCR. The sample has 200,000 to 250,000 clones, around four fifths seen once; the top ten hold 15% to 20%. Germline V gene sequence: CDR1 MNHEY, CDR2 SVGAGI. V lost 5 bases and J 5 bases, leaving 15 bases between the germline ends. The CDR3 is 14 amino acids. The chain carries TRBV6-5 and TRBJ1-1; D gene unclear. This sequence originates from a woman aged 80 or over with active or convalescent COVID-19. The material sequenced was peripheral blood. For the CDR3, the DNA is TGTGCCAGCAGTAGCGGGCCTGGGAGGACTGAAGCTTTCTTT. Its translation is CASSSGPGRTEAFF.